This paragraph reports one TCR beta chain. Its cognate antigen has yet to be identified. Base qualities are missing; no much larger clone stands one base away. The cohort comprised around 690 healthy bone marrow donors. At the time of sampling, all cohort members were nominally healthy, though unrecorded immune exposures were likely present. The donor tested CMV seropositive, placing the donor among the roughly 300 seropositive members of the cohort. A peripheral blood sample was provided by each donor, and peripheral blood mononuclear cells were used for TCR beta sequencing. Genomic DNA extraction from the blood cell samples was performed with the Qiagen DNeasy Blood Extraction Kit. This entry comes from a study of cytomegalovirus exposure and HLA in healthy donors (dated by TCRdb to 2017 to 2019). Study-level background: An earlier analysis of fewer than 750 of the donors reported around 280 Gb of sequence data and approximately 120 million unique TCR beta sequences obtained from about 200 million T cells. Across roughly 420 genotyped donors of the cohort, an average of 235,054 unique TCR beta nucleotide sequences per donor were sequenced, and around 19% of those sequences were non-productive. To decide whether each TCR beta V gene segment behaved as functional or pseudogenic, an earlier analysis of fewer than 750 of the donors relied on high-throughput TCR beta sequencing. A later genetic analysis took genome-wide SNP genotypes for about 65% of the 666 donors and used that subset as a discovery cohort. The number of donors typed differed by locus, with 629-630 for A, B, C, DRB1 and DQB1, 522 for DQA1, approximately 570 for DPA1, and some 440 for DPB1. Roughly 300 gigabases of sequencing data and tens of millions of unique TCR sequences made up an early release that covered several hundred HLA-typed donors. All discovery cohort repertoires had been generated using a single sequencing platform. Along with the approximately 700-subject first cohort, a separate validation cohort of over 90 different subjects was used. Donor age, sex, ethnicity and CMV serostatus were compiled together with the repertoire data. HLA typing included class I and class II loci at four-digit resolution. The study combined high-throughput TCR immunosequencing, statistical association of individual TCRs with disease status, and machine learning to predict cytomegalovirus infection status. Roughly 5 DR-DQ haplotypes were handled as single units for association and clustering, since linkage in the cohort was strong. In the later analysis, no new phenotypic data were used to find candidate immune exposures; instead, reliance was placed on TCR beta sequences and their occurrence across donors. Among the roughly 400 genotyped donors, around 79% belonged to the genetic ancestry cluster associated with self-reported Caucasian donors. In a later analysis, previously published TCR beta repertoires from 550 to 750 donors were re-analyzed and high-resolution HLA genotyping was added so that TCR occurrence patterns could be studied. The study used immunosequencing to profile the T cell repertoires of around 600 subjects and linked those repertoires to cytomegalovirus serostatus. The aim of the study was to test whether cataloging public T cell receptors could identify signatures of past pathogen exposure. Here is what the overall study found, with its caveats: HLA typing was unavailable for some donors at each locus, so association tests used only the typed subset. Strong co-occurrence of HLA alleles, especially DR and DQ, made assigning TCR associations to individual alleles difficult. In both the original and validation cohorts, the classifier was reported to diagnose cytomegalovirus status with high specificity and sensitivity. The 87-base-pair reads could not distinguish some IMGT-functional V segments, including TRBV6-2 and TRBV6-3, so those segments were excluded. Compared with the roughly 670-donor mean, donors in an Asian-associated ancestry cluster had fewer N-insertions in productive TCRs, according to a later genetic analysis. In a later analysis, TCR association rates were found to vary across HLA loci, with the most associated TCRs seen for DRB1 alleles and the fewest for HLA-C alleles. Over 15 rarely observed V segments, including chromosome 9 orphons, were excluded from the earlier analysis of about 500 of the donors because counts were too low. Linkage disequilibrium might explain the correlated functional status among segregating V segments, but an unknown experimental factor could not be ruled out. Several of the top co-occurrence clusters appeared to be linked to parvovirus B19, influenza, CMV and Epstein-Barr virus, according to a later analysis. In vitro tests confirmed that a few of the cytomegalovirus-associated TCR beta chains recognize cytomegalovirus antigens. The authors suggested that the approach could potentially be generalized to other disease states and immunological phenotypes. The cohort was sequenced for TCR beta chains only, and without alpha or paired-chain data the features that could be detected were limited. Broadly in line with IMGT annotations, most TCR beta V segments showed up in productive rearrangements about 87% or about 30% of the time in an earlier analysis of about 500 of the donors. Most TCR sequences were seen in very few donors, while some public TCRs were found in many individuals. CMV serostatus was the only immune exposure information available for the cohort. A group of highly shared sequence variants was considered likely to be a technical artifact of the sequencing pipeline. In a later analysis, most CMV-associated TCR beta chains were found to appear HLA-restricted, with HLA associations seemingly driven largely by CMV exposure. The study gave a list of over 150 TCR beta chains associated with cytomegalovirus. A later analysis associated 15,000 to 20,000 TCR beta sequences with specific HLA alleles at a false discovery rate of 0.05. In a later genetic analysis, a missense DCLRE1C variant was associated with V-gene and J-gene trimming of TCR beta chains, and the association was replicated in an independent cohort. A further reported finding was that TCR beta sequences accurately predicted the HLA-A and HLA-B alleles for most subjects in the first cohort. In a later analysis, HLA-associated TCR beta chains showed more clonal expansion and lower generation probabilities than non-associated chains that were equally common. Presence/absence analyses assumed roughly uniform sequencing depth across donors, an assumption that may not hold.

For CDR1 and CDR2, the germline V gene lists SGHTA and FQGNSA. The cysteine opens and the phenylalanine closes a CDR3 of 15 amino acids. The retained sequence is limited to the CDR3, 45 bases, with the frame set at the first base. Trimming takes 4 bases off V and 5 bases off J; junction bases not matched to a gene: 7. Libraries were constructed by the immunoSEQ multiplex PCR assay. A mixture of 60 forward primers for TCR Vbeta segments and 13 reverse primers for TCR Jbeta segments was used in the multiplex PCR. Amplification of the CDR3 region of rearranged TCR beta genes was performed with a multiplex PCR assay on genomic DNA. The amplified TCR beta libraries were sequenced on the Illumina HiSeq System as 87-base-pair reads. The authors processed their data as follows. Across the 670 or so repertoires, a later analysis counted roughly 77 million unique TCR beta chains, about 10 million of which were shared by at least two donors. Raw reads were error-corrected and collapsed into unique sequences with a nearest-neighbor algorithm that merged closely related sequences to remove PCR and sequencing errors. CDR3 sequences were aligned to IMGT reference sequences to assign V, D and J gene segments. For a sequence to be retained, at least a six-nucleotide match to both a V gene segment and a J gene segment was required. Rearrangements were called productive when the CDR3 lacked stop codons and stayed in frame with V and J; all others were non-productive. CDR3 was defined by IMGT convention, running from the second conserved V-encoded cysteine to the conserved J-encoded phenylalanine. In an earlier analysis of roughly 580 of the donors, sequences lacking an unambiguous match to a single V gene segment were excluded. In an earlier analysis of some 590 of the donors, a V segment was called functional when productive rearrangements were above 56.7%, and segregating when the standard deviation between donors exceeded 5%. A statistical classification framework was built for diagnosing cytomegalovirus status from the catalog of TCR beta chain sequences. A later analysis assigned V and J genes by comparing TCR nucleotide sequences with IMGT/GENE-DB human TR gene sequences. In a later analysis, CDR3 sequences and most-parsimonious VDJ recombination scenarios were assigned using the TCRdist pipeline. A later analysis defined each TCR beta chain by its CDR3 amino acid sequence plus V-gene family, and excluded reads lacking a unique V-gene family. In a later analysis, fewer than 600 highly shared, low-generation-probability nucleotide sequences were removed to address suspected cross-contamination and a sequencing artifact. In a later analysis, a clonal expansion index for each public chain was calculated from normalized within-repertoire ranks of inferred template counts. In a later analysis, generation probabilities were computed with a VDJ recombination model fitted to out-of-frame rearrangements, and the resulting probabilities were checked against IGoR. In a later analysis, TCR-TCR, TCR-HLA and TCR-CMV co-occurrence was scored with hypergeometric tests, and a repertoire-size bias correction was applied to TCR pairs. False discovery rates were estimated in a later analysis by permuting HLA or CMV assignments 20 times. In a later analysis, co-occurring TCRs were grouped using DBSCAN, and TCRdist sequence similarity was added for clustering within HLA-allele-positive subsets. Repertoires with fewer than 30,000 or more than 120,000 public chains were left out of co-occurrence clustering, as were about 5 repertoires with anomalous nucleotide sharing. TCRdb took this table from immuneACCESS and kept in-frame rearrangements with V and J called. Such tables lack part of the clones; where checked against another copy, unresolved V genes explain under half of the gap, and the rest is unexplained. V, J and clone size reflect that table, while D and trimming were determined from the DNA. The sample table lists around 160,000 clones, almost 80% of them with a count of one. The top ten clonotypes cover about 6.7% of the sample.

The sequence derives from a woman in her 40s in good health and CMV-seropositive. The rearranged chain carries TRBV7-2 and TRBJ2-3; TRBD2 matches 9 bases in the middle. Sequencing was carried out using PBMCs. The sequence in DNA is TGTGCCAGCAGCTACCTAGCGGGGATTGGAGATACGCAGTATTTT. It encodes CASSYLAGIGDTQYF. Joined to the reference TRBV7-2 and TRBJ2-3 proteins, this CDR3 gives the full variable domain: GAGVSQSPSNKVTEKGKDVELRCDPISGHTALYWYRQSLGQGLEFLIYFQGNSAPDKSGLPSDRFSAERTGGSVSTLTIQRTQQEDSAVYLCASSYLAGIGDTQYFGPGTRLTVL.